The 10 T cell receptor beta chains reported below all come from one sample, sequenced in a study. TCRdb redid the calling of the 5' RACE reads with MiXCR, one entry per CDR3 protein. The sample includes tens of thousands of distinct CDR3 sequences, around 26% of them seen just once. The sequenced sample consisted of naive CD4+ T cells sorted from blood. Noted subset: naive CD4+ T cells, CD4+CD45RA+CD25-. Every receptor here comes from a female donor with breast cancer.

V usage is TRBV30 and J usage is TRBJ2-1; 9 nucleotides match TRBD1. Trimming took 5 bases from V and 2 from J; bases not matched to a gene: 4. This CDR3 is built from 14 residues. Looked up from germline, CDR1 is GTSNPN and CDR2 is SVGIG (reference sequence). This CDR3 is CAWDRGDPYNEQFF. In nucleotides, the CDR3 is TGTGCCTGGGACAGGGGGGACCCCTACAATGAGCAGTTCTTC.

The V and J genes are TRBV6-1 and TRBJ2-1; 9 bases are a match to TRBD2. Per germline, CDR1 MNHNS and CDR2 SASEGT. The CDR3 is 13 amino acids. Trimming cost V 0 bases and J 14 bases; bases outside gene matches: 5. CDR3 protein: CASSEALGGGEFF. For the CDR3, the DNA is TGTGCCAGCAGTGAAGCGTTGGGCGGGGGGGAGTTCTTC.

Comments on this clonotype: At one end, the junction sequence differs from germline, possibly due to a read error. The chain has TRBV6-5 and TRBJ2-3; 8 bases line up with TRBD2. The CDR3 consists of 13 residues. Germline V gene data show CDR1 as MNHEY and CDR2 as SVGAGI. The CDR3 here is CASSYTSGDTQYF. CDR3 sequence (DNA): TGTGCCAGCAGTTACACTAGCGGAGATACGCAGTATTTC.

In this sample, this clonotype turned up a few times. This chain connects TRBV12-3 or TRBV12-4 to TRBJ2-7, with D perhaps given as TRBD1 or TRBD2 (5 bases each). Trimming stripped 2 bases from V and 5 bases from J, with 10 bases between. This CDR3 has 13 amino acids. CDR3 sequence: CASSLLQGHEQYF. As DNA, the CDR3 is TGTGCCAGCAGTTTACTCCAGGGACACGAGCAGTACTTC.

By sample share, this clonotype is medium-sized. This CDR3 is CSPQGGVDGYTF. The CDR3 bases are TGCAGTCCTCAGGGGGGGGTCGATGGCTACACCTTC. The chain uses TRBV20-1 and TRBJ1-2; 7 bases match TRBD1. Per germline, CDR1 DFQATT and CDR2 SNEGSKA (reference sequence). The CDR3 extends over 12 amino acids. V lost 8 bases to trimming and J lost 6 bases; unmatched junction nucleotides: 9.

This clonotype was recorded a few times. The chain joins TRBV28 to TRBJ1-2; the D gene is possibly TRBD1 (5 bases). The V gene's germline CDR1 is MDHEN and CDR2 SYDVKM. Trimming removed 5 bases from V and 3 bases from J, with 10 bases in between. The CDR3 length is 13 residues. This chain's CDR3 is CASSPDRYYGYTF. The CDR3 nucleotides are TGTGCCAGCAGTCCCGACAGATACTATGGCTACACCTTC.

This clonotype was observed a handful of times. The gene calls are TRBV27 and TRBJ2-1; TRBD2 might be the D (5 bases). The CDR3 contains 15 residues. Per germline, CDR1 MNHEY and CDR2 SMNVEV (reference sequence). V was cut by 7 bases and J by 6 bases, with 19 bases left in between. CDR3 bases: TGTGCCAGCAACCGGGGAGCTGGTGGGTCCAATGAGCAGTTCTTC. Amino acid sequence: CASNRGAGGSNEQFF.

This chain joins TRBV5-1 and TRBJ2-3; D gene ambiguous. The germline V gene encodes CDR1 SGHRS and CDR2 YFSETQ. The CDR3 is 14 residues long. Trimming pared 5 bases from V and 0 bases from J, leaving 10 bases between. The CDR3: CASRDDPSTDTQYF. In DNA, the CDR3 is TGCGCCAGCAGAGACGATCCTAGCACAGATACGCAGTATTTT.

This clonotype turned up a few times. The rearrangement joins TRBV6-5 to TRBJ1-2, with no clear D. The CDR3 contains 13 residues. Trimming stripped 7 bases from V and 4 bases from J, with 13 bases between. Germline CDR1 is MNHEY and CDR2 is SVGAGI. CDR3 nucleotides: TGTGCCAGCACCCTTCCGGGGTCCTATGGCTACACCTTC. Protein: CASTLPGSYGYTF.

CDR3 loop: CASSLARASGRWNEQFF. The CDR3 bases are TGTGCCAGCAGCTTAGCGCGTGCTAGCGGGAGATGGAATGAGCAGTTCTTC. The V gene is TRBV7-2, the J gene TRBJ2-1; 10 bases agree with TRBD2. CDR1 is SGHTA, CDR2 FQGNSA, per germline. This CDR3 is 17 amino acids long. V gave up 0 bases and J gave up 7 bases; unmatched junction bases: 9.